These 28 T cell receptor beta chains share one sample of origin, sequenced in a study of blood T cell repertoires in COVID-19. The repertoire was sequenced with immunoSEQ multiplex PCR; TCRdb's copy has only in-frame clones and lacks some. The sample records 150,000 to 200,000 clones, about 86% being singletons. Sequencing input: peripheral blood. Receptors originate from a man aged 50-59 years with active or convalescent COVID-19.

This clone was detected only a few times. This rearrangement joins TRBV3-1 (or the pseudogene TRBV3-2) to TRBJ1-1; 7 bases agree with TRBD1. The CDR3 totals 14 residues. Germline V gene data show CDR1 as LGHDT and CDR2 as YNNKEL (reference sequence). V trimming: 4 bases; J trimming: 3 bases; junction bases outside the gene matches: 5. CDR3 sequence (DNA): TGTGCCAGCAGCCCCGGGGACAGTTACACTGAAGCTTTCTTT. Residues: CASSPGDSYTEAFF.

The genes are TRBV19 and TRBJ1-2, with TRBD1 matching over 7 bases. The J segment lost 4 bases and the V segment lost 5 bases, leaving 10 bases of the junction unmatched. Germline V gives CDR1 LNHDA, CDR2 SQIVND (reference sequence). The CDR3 is 15 amino acids. The CDR3 DNA follows: TGTGCCAGTAGTGTATACCTACAGGGGCCCTATGGCTACACCTTC. Protein: CASSVYLQGPYGYTF.

The chain combines TRBV10-3 with TRBJ1-1; D is possibly TRBD1 (6 bases). CDR1 ENHRY and CDR2 SYGVKD come from the germline V gene. This CDR3 contains 12 residues. The V end lost 6 bases, the J end lost 7 bases, and 12 bases lay between the germline ends. Written as DNA, the CDR3 is TGTGCCATCAGGAACAGGGAGGGTGAAGCTTTCTTT. Its protein is CAIRNREGEAFF.

J is TRBJ2-2 and V is TRBV9; D remains unclear. CDR3 size: 14 residues. CDR1 SGDLS and CDR2 YYNGEE come from the germline V gene. Trimming stripped 1 base from V and 0 bases from J, with 4 bases between. DNA of the CDR3: TGTGCCAGCAGCGTAAACTCGAACACCGGGGAGCTGTTTTTT. This encodes CASSVNSNTGELFF.

This clone was seen once. This chain joins TRBV5-6 and TRBJ2-5; D is possibly TRBD1 (5 bases). CDR1 and CDR2 from the germline V gene are SGHDT and YYEEEE. The CDR3 runs 15 residues. Trimming left V 3 bases short and J 0 bases short, with 12 bases between. CDR3 DNA sequence: TGTGCCAGCAGCTCCAGGGTAGGGTACCAAGAGACCCAGTACTTC. Its translation: CASSSRVGYQETQYF.

This chain connects TRBV7-9 to TRBJ1-1; D is unclear. The CDR3 has 13 amino acids. With 5 bases removed from V and 4 bases from J, the gap between germline ends came to 11 bases. The germline V gene has CDR1 SEHNR and CDR2 FQNEAQ (reference sequence). The CDR3 bases are TGTGCCAGCAGCCAGACTGCCCTCACTGAAGCTTTCTTT. This encodes CASSQTALTEAFF.

A note on this clone: This same CDR3 is encoded by further DNA sequences in the sample. This rearrangement joins TRBV4-2 to TRBJ1-5; D is undetermined. There are 15 residues in the CDR3. Germline CDR1 reads LGHNA; CDR2 reads YNFKEQ. V lost 0 bases and J 0 bases, leaving 6 bases between the germline ends. The CDR3 nucleotides are TGTGCCAGCAGCCAAGATCGGGTTAGCAATCAGCCCCAGCATTTT. Protein: CASSQDRVSNQPQHF.

The chain has TRBV7-2 and TRBJ1-1, with a tentative D call TRBD1 (5 bases). The germline V gene encodes CDR1 SGHTA and CDR2 FQGNSA. Trimming removed 7 bases at V and 8 bases at J, with 17 bases between. This CDR3 spans 13 amino acids. The CDR3 here is CASTQRRGGEAFF. The CDR3 nucleotides are TGTGCCAGCACTCAAAGAAGGGGAGGGGAAGCTTTCTTT.

The chain is built from TRBV2 and TRBJ2-1, with D tentatively TRBD1 (6 bases). CDR1 SNHLY and CDR2 FYNNEI come from the germline V gene. Trimming cost V 6 bases and J 12 bases, with 21 bases left between them. This CDR3 contains 14 residues. The CDR3 sequence is CASSGDTSSDMQFF. The CDR3 DNA reads TGTGCCAGCAGCGGGGACACCTCATCGGATATGCAGTTCTTC.

The genes are TRBV29-1 and TRBJ2-5; 7 positions match TRBD2. V lost 3 bases, J lost 2 bases, and 6 bases stayed unmatched. CDR3 length equals 14 residues. Looked up from germline, CDR1 is SQVTM and CDR2 is ANQGSEA. The CDR3 region has the DNA TGCAGCGTTGACGGGGCTAGCGGACAAGAGACCCAGTACTTC. Protein sequence: CSVDGASGQETQYF.

The chain carries TRBV9 and TRBJ2-1; TRBD2 agrees at 11 bases. This CDR3 spans 15 amino acids. V lost 1 base, J lost 7 bases, and 4 bases stayed unmatched. CDR1 is SGDLS and CDR2 is YYNGEE in the germline V gene. In DNA, the CDR3 is TGTGCCAGCAGCGTACAAGGACTAGCGGGTAATGAGCAGTTCTTC. Translating gives CASSVQGLAGNEQFF.

CDR3 in DNA: TGTGCCAGCAGCCCCGGTACCTACGAGCAGTACTTC. It codes for CASSPGTYEQYF. The chain couples TRBV9 to TRBJ2-7, with D unclear. CDR3 length: 12 amino acids. The V end lost 4 bases, the J end lost 2 bases, and 7 bases lay between the germline ends. The germline gives CDR1 SGDLS, CDR2 YYNGEE.

The chain combines TRBV7-6 with TRBJ2-5, with 7 positions matching TRBD1. V dropped 5 bases and J dropped 7; count of bases not matched to a gene: 13. This CDR3 is built from 15 residues. CDR1 and CDR2 from the germline V gene are SGHVS and FNYEAQ. This CDR3 reads CASSLQNRGYPTQYF. CDR3 nucleotide sequence: TGTGCCAGCAGCCTCCAAAACAGGGGCTACCCGACCCAGTACTTC.

The count of this clone is one. The V gene is TRBV5-5, the J gene TRBJ2-3, with D maybe TRBD1 (6 bases). This CDR3 contains 14 residues. CDR1 and CDR2 (germline): SGHKS, YYEKEE (reference sequence). Trimming cost V 5 bases and J 4 bases, with 14 bases left between them. The CDR3 spells CASRGGVAADTQYF. Here the CDR3 DNA reads TGTGCCAGCAGAGGGGGAGTGGCCGCAGATACGCAGTATTTT.

The chain combines TRBV7-7 with TRBJ2-2; no clear D. The germline CDR1 and CDR2 sequences are SSHAT and FNYEAQ (reference sequence). The CDR3 spans 14 residues. V dropped 5 bases and J dropped 6 bases, with 13 bases sitting between them. The CDR3, as DNA: TGTGCCAGCAGCACGACTGCTTTTGCCGGGGAGCTGTTTTTT. The encoded protein is CASSTTAFAGELFF.

The V gene is TRBV9, the J gene TRBJ1-1; 7 bases map to TRBD1. CDR1 is SGDLS, CDR2 YYNGEE, per germline. This CDR3 spans 13 amino acids. Trimming at V came to 4 bases and at J to 4 bases, leaving 4 bases not matched to a gene. CDR3 protein: CASSFDRATEAFF. CDR3 sequence (DNA): TGTGCCAGCAGCTTCGACAGGGCCACTGAAGCTTTCTTT.

The chain recombines TRBV3-1 (or the pseudogene TRBV3-2) with TRBJ1-2; 7 nucleotides match TRBD1. The length of the CDR3 is 15 residues. The J segment lost 8 bases and the V segment lost 4 bases, leaving 13 bases of the junction unmatched. Germline V gene data show CDR1 as LGHDT and CDR2 as YNNKEL (reference sequence). CDR3 DNA sequence: TGTGCCAGCAGCCCCGGGACAGTTCCTTTGGAAGGCTACACCTTC. Its protein is CASSPGTVPLEGYTF.

The chain joins TRBV7-2 to TRBJ2-7, with 7 bases aligning to TRBD2. The CDR3 length is 14 residues. J lost 3 bases, V lost 0 bases, and 2 bases had no gene match. Germline V gene data show CDR1 as SGHTA and CDR2 as FQGNSA. The DNA for the CDR3 is TGTGCCAGCAGCTTAGCCTCTAGCGGCTACGAGCAGTACTTC. It codes for CASSLASSGYEQYF.

The CDR3 here is CASSRVGGSGGDNEQFF. In DNA form, the CDR3 reads TGTGCCAGCAGCCGCGTCGGTGGTAGCGGGGGGGACAATGAGCAGTTCTTC. This chain links TRBV3-1 (or the pseudogene TRBV3-2) with TRBJ2-1, with 11 bases fitting TRBD2. This CDR3 region has 17 residues. In germline, CDR1 is LGHDT, CDR2 YNNKEL (reference sequence). V lost 4 bases, J lost 5 bases, and 10 bases stayed unmatched.

The gene calls are TRBV11-1 and TRBJ2-1; 12 bases line up with TRBD2. The CDR3 length is 15 residues. Germline V lookup: CDR1 SGHAT, CDR2 FQDESV (reference sequence). Trimming cost V 5 bases and J 6 bases; bases outside gene matches: 5. This CDR3 is CASSPRLAGVNEQFF. In nucleotides, the CDR3 is TGTGCCAGCAGCCCACGACTAGCGGGAGTCAATGAGCAGTTCTTC.

This sequence joins TRBV11-2 and TRBJ2-7; weak D call: TRBD1 (6 bases). Trimming cost V 8 bases and J 3 bases, with 11 bases left between them. The length of the CDR3 is 12 residues. Germline CDR1 is SGHAT and CDR2 is FQNNGV. The CDR3 is CASEGTNYEQYF. The CDR3, as DNA: TGTGCCAGCGAAGGGACAAACTACGAGCAGTACTTC. The full variable domain, in which reference TRBV11-2 and TRBJ2-7 provide the parts outside the CDR3, is EAGVAQSPRYKIIEKRQSVAFWCNPISGHATLYWYQQILGQGPKLLIQFQNNGVVDDSQLPKDRFSAERLKGVDSTLKIQPAKLEDSAVYLCASEGTNYEQYFGPGTRLTVT.

A single count supports this clone. The chain combines TRBV28 with TRBJ2-7; 7 positions agree with TRBD1. Trimming took 6 bases from V and 6 from J; bases not matched to a gene: 11. This CDR3 spans 14 amino acids. Germline lookup yields CDR1 MDHEN and CDR2 SYDVKM. This chain's CDR3 is CASRKTGIPSEQYF. In nucleotides, the CDR3 is TGTGCCAGCAGAAAGACAGGGATCCCGAGCGAGCAGTACTTC.

The chain joins TRBV5-5 to TRBJ1-2; D is uncertain. The V end was cut by 9 bases, the J end by 4 bases, with 16 bases between. CDR1 and CDR2 from the germline V gene are SGHKS and YYEKEE (reference sequence). The CDR3 loop spans 13 amino acids. The CDR3 DNA is TGTGCCACCGGCGGTGGAGGGCCCTATGGCTACACCTTC. Translation: CATGGGGPYGYTF.

The chain joins TRBV10-3 to TRBJ2-3; D remains ambiguous. From germline, CDR1 is ENHRY and CDR2 SYGVKD. V dropped 2 bases and J dropped 3 bases, with 6 bases sitting between them. The CDR3 length is 13 residues. The CDR3: CAISERVTDTQYF. The CDR3 bases are TGTGCCATCAGTGAGCGGGTGACAGATACGCAGTATTTT.

This chain links TRBV9 with TRBJ1-4; 10 nucleotides agree with TRBD1. CDR3 length equals 14 residues. Trimming at V came to 4 bases and at J to 8 bases, leaving 5 bases not matched to a gene. Germline V CDR1 and CDR2: SGDLS, YYNGEE. In DNA, the CDR3 is TGTGCCAGCAGCCCTAGGACAGGGGGGGAAAAACTGTTTTTT. Its translation: CASSPRTGGEKLFF.

The table lists this clone with a count of one. CDR3 sequence reads: CASSSGGGDEKLFF. Written as DNA, the CDR3 is TGTGCCAGCTCATCCGGGGGGGGAGATGAAAAACTGTTTTTT. The chain couples TRBV18 to TRBJ1-4; D might be TRBD1 (5 bases). Germline loops: CDR1 KGHSH, CDR2 LQKENI. The ends were cut back, 5 bases at V and 6 bases at J, with 13 bases in the middle. CDR3 length equals 14 residues.

This chain uses TRBV7-2 with TRBJ1-4; tentatively, D is TRBD1 (5 bases). Trimming took 1 base from V and 7 from J, leaving 13 bases between them. The CDR3 is made up of 15 amino acids. Germline values: CDR1 SGHTA, CDR2 FQGNSA. CDR3: CASSLVARGGEKLFF. The CDR3, as DNA: TGTGCCAGCAGCTTAGTTGCCCGGGGGGGTGAAAAACTGTTTTTT. The whole variable domain, remainder taken from reference TRBV7-2 and TRBJ1-4, is GAGVSQSPSNKVTEKGKDVELRCDPISGHTALYWYRQSLGQGLEFLIYFQGNSAPDKSGLPSDRFSAERTGGSVSTLTIQRTQQEDSAVYLCASSLVARGGEKLFFGSGTQLSVL.

The chain links TRBV3-1 (or the pseudogene TRBV3-2) to TRBJ2-7; no firm D call. The CDR3 covers 14 residues. V lost 1 base, J lost 6 bases, and 13 bases lay in between. The germline CDR1 and CDR2 sequences are LGHDT and YNNKEL (reference sequence). The CDR3 loop reads CASSQVQVPGEQYF. CDR3 DNA: TGTGCCAGCAGCCAAGTACAAGTTCCTGGCGAGCAGTACTTC.